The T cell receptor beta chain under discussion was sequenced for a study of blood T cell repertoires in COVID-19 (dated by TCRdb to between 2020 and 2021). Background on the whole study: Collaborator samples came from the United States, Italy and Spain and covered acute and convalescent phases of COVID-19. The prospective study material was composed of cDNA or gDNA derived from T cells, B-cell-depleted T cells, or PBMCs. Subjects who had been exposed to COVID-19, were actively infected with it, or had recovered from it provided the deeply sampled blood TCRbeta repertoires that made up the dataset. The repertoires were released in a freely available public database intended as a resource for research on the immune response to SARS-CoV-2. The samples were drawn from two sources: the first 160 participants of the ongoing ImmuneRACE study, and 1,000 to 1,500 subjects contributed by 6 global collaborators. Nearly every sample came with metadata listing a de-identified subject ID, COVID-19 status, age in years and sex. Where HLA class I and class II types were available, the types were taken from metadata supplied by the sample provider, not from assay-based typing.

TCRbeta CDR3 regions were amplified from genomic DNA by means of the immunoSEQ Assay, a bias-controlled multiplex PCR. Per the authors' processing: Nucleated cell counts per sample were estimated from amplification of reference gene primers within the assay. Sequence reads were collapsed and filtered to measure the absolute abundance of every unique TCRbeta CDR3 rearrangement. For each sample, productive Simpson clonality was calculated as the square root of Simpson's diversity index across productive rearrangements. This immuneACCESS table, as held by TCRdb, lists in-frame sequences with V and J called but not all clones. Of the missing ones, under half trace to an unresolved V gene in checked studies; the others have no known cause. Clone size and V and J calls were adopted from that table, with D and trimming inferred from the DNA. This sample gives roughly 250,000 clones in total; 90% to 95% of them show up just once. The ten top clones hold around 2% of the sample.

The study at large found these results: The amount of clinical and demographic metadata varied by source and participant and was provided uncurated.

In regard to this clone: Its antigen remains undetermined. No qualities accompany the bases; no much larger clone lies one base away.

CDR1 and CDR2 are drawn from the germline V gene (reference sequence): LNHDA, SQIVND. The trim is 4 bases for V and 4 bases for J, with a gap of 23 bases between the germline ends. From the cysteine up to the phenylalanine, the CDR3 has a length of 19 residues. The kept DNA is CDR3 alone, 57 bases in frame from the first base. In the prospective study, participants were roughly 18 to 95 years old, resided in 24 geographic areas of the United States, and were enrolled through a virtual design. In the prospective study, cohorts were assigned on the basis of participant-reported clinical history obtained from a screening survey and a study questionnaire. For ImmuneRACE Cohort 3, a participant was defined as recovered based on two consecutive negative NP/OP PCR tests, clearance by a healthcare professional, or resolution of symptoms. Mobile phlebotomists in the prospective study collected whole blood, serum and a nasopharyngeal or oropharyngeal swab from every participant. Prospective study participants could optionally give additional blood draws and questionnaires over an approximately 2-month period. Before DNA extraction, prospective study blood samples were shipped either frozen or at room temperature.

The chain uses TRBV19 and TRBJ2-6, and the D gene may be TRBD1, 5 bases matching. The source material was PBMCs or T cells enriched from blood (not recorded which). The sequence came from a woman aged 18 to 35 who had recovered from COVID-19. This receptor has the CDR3 CASSTNYLTPGLGANVLTF. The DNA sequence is TGTGCCAGTAGTACCAACTATCTGACACCAGGGCTAGGGGCCAACGTCCTGACTTTC.